These 9 T cell receptor beta chains share one sample of origin, sequenced in a study of shared clonotypes between healthy human individuals. Terminally differentiated effector memory CD45RA+ cells were left out of the naive CD8 fraction, which was CD45RO-negative and positively selected for CCR7. Only in-frame clones appear in the TCRdb table, and some are missing; sequencing was by immunoSEQ multiplex PCR. Of 2 million to 2.5 million clones in the sample, 85% to 95% were seen once. Sample: naive CD8+ T cells sorted from blood. The receptors originated from a man between 18 and 29 years old in good health.

This clone has more than one count but fewer than ten. J is TRBJ1-2 and V is TRBV2, with 7 bases identical to TRBD1. The CDR3 has 13 residues. The trim removed 10 bases at V and 6 bases at J, leaving 11 bases unmatched. Germline V CDR1 and CDR2: SNHLY, FYNNEI. CDR3 DNA sequence: TGTGCCATCTCGGCAGGGGGAATAGATGGCTACACCTTC. This sequence encodes CAISAGGIDGYTF.

This chain uses TRBV2 with TRBJ2-7, with a weak D call TRBD2 (5 bases). The CDR3 is made up of 14 amino acids. Per germline, CDR1 SNHLY and CDR2 FYNNEI. V gave up 2 bases and J gave up 3 bases, with 11 bases separating them. In DNA, the CDR3 is TGTGCCAGCAGTGAACGGGAAAAGGGCTACGAGCAGTACTTC. Amino acid sequence: CASSEREKGYEQYF.

This chain connects TRBV7-6 to TRBJ2-7; no definite D call. Germline V gives CDR1 SGHVS, CDR2 FNYEAQ. Trimming left V 2 bases short and J 0 bases short, with 2 bases between. The CDR3 length is 12 residues. CDR3 loop: CASSLPSYEQYF. CDR3 bases: TGTGCCAGCAGCTTACCCTCCTACGAGCAGTACTTC.

This clone occurred once. The CDR3 DNA sequence: TGTGCCAGCAGTTCACAGACGCACTCCTACGAGCAGTACTTC. The encoded protein is CASSSQTHSYEQYF. The chain links TRBV6-6 to TRBJ2-7; no clear D. This CDR3 has 14 amino acids. Trimming took 4 bases from V and 0 from J, leaving 10 bases between them. Germline CDR1 reads MNHNY; CDR2 reads SVGAGI (reference sequence).

The chain is built from TRBV6-1 and TRBJ2-2; 7 bases align to TRBD1. Germline V lookup: CDR1 MNHNS, CDR2 SASEGT. J was trimmed by 6 bases and V by 2 bases; bases with no gene match: 6. There are 15 residues in the CDR3. CDR3 DNA sequence: TGTGCCAGCAGTGAATACGGAACAGGGGCCGGGGAGCTGTTTTTT. This codes for CASSEYGTGAGELFF.

The chain is built from TRBV11-2 and TRBJ2-7; 9 bases agree with TRBD2. CDR3 length: 14 amino acids. The V segment lost 5 bases and the J segment 3 bases; nucleotides outside the gene matches: 5. Germline CDR1 reads SGHAT; CDR2 reads FQNNGV. The CDR3, as DNA: TGTGCCAGCAGCCTCCTAGCGGGGCGCTACGAGCAGTACTTC. Encoded protein: CASSLLAGRYEQYF. Full variable domain (remainder filled in from reference TRBV11-2 and TRBJ2-7): EAGVAQSPRYKIIEKRQSVAFWCNPISGHATLYWYQQILGQGPKLLIQFQNNGVVDDSQLPKDRFSAERLKGVDSTLKIQPAKLEDSAVYLCASSLLAGRYEQYFGPGTRLTVT.

This chain joins TRBV28 and TRBJ2-5, with D unclear. The germline V gene has CDR1 MDHEN and CDR2 SYDVKM. V was pared by 4 bases and J by 3 bases, with 9 bases between. The CDR3 is 13 residues long. The CDR3: CASSSTEKETQYF. CDR3 DNA: TGTGCCAGCAGTTCAACAGAAAAAGAGACCCAGTACTTC.

This clone has a single count. This chain uses TRBV10-3 with TRBJ2-1; TRBD2 matches 11 bases. With 7 bases clipped from V and 0 bases from J, the junction kept 14 bases outside the gene matches. The CDR3 spans 19 residues. Germline CDR1 ENHRY, CDR2 SYGVKD. The CDR3 is CAITNTGLADLSSYNEQFF. The CDR3 DNA follows: TGTGCCATCACTAATACGGGACTAGCGGACTTGAGCTCCTACAATGAGCAGTTCTTC.

The chain couples TRBV7-2 to TRBJ2-7; 13 bases are shared with TRBD2. The CDR3 loop spans 18 amino acids. Germline-derived CDR1 and CDR2 are SGHTA and FQGNSA. J was trimmed by 0 bases and V by 4 bases; bases with no gene match: 9. CDR3 in amino acids: CASSSGLAGVKGSYEQYF. Written as DNA, the CDR3 is TGTGCCAGCAGCTCCGGACTAGCGGGAGTAAAGGGCTCCTACGAGCAGTACTTC. Together with reference TRBV7-2 and TRBJ2-7, the CDR3 gives the full variable domain: GAGVSQSPSNKVTEKGKDVELRCDPISGHTALYWYRQSLGQGLEFLIYFQGNSAPDKSGLPSDRFSAERTGGSVSTLTIQRTQQEDSAVYLCASSSGLAGVKGSYEQYFGPGTRLTVT.